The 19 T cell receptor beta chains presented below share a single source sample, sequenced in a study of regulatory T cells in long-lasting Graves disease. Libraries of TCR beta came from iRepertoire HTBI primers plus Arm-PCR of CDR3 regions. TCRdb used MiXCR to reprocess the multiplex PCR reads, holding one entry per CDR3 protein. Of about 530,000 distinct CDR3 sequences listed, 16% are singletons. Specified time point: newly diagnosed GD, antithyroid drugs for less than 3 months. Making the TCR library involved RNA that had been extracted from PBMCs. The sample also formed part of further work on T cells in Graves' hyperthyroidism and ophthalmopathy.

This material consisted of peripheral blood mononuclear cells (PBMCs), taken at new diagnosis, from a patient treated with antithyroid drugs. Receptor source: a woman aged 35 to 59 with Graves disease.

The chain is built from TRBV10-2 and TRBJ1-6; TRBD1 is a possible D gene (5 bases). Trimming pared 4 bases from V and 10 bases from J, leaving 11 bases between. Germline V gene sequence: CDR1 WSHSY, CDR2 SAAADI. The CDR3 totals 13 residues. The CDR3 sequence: CASSGREASPLHF. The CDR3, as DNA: TGCGCCAGCAGTGGCAGGGAAGCGTCACCCCTCCACTTT.

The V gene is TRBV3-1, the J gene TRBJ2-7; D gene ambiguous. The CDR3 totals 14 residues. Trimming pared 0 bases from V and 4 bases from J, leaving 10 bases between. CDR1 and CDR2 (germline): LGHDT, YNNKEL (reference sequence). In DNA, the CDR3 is TGTGCCAGCAGCCAAGAAGGGCAGCAGTACGAGCAGTACTTC. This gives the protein CASSQEGQQYEQYF.

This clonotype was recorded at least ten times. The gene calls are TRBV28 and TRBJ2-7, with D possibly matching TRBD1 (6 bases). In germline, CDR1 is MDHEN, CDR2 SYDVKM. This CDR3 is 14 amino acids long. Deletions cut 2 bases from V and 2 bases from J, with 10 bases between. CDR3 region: CASSLGQPPYEQYF. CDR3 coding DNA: TGTGCCAGCAGTTTAGGACAGCCGCCCTACGAGCAGTACTTC.

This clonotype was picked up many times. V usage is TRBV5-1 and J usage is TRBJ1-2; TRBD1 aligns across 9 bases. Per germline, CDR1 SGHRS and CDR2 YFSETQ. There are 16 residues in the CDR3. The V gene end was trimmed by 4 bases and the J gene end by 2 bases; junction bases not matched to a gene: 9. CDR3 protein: CASSPAGQGWNYGYTF. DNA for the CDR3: TGCGCCAGCAGCCCCGCGGGACAGGGCTGGAACTATGGCTACACCTTC.

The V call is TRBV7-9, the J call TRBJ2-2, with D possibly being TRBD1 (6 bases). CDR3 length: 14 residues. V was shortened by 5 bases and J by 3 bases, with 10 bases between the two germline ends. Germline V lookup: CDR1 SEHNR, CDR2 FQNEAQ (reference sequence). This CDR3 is CASSQGIDTGELFF. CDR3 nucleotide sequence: TGTGCCAGCAGCCAGGGGATCGACACCGGGGAGCTGTTTTTT.

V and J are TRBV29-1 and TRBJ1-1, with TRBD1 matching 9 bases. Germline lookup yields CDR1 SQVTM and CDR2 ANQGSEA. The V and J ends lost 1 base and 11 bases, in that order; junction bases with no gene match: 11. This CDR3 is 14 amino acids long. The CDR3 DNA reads TGCAGCGTTGAAGTACAGGGGGCGTTTTTGGAGGCTTTCTTT. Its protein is CSVEVQGAFLEAFF.

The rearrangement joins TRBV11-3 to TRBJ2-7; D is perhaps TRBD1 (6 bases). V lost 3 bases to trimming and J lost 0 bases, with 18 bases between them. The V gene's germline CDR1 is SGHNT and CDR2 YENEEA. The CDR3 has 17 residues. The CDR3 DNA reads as TGTGCCAGCAGCTTCAGAGTCGGGGACACTAGCTCCTACGAGCAGTACTTC. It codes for CASSFRVGDTSSYEQYF.

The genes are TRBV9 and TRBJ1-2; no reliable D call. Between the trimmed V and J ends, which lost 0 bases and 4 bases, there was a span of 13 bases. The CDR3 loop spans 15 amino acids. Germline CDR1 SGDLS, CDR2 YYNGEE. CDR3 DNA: TGTGCCAGCAGCGTAGAAGACACCACTATCTATGGCTACACCTTC. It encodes CASSVEDTTIYGYTF.

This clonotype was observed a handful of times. The CDR3 spells CSARDQAGRTEAFF. The CDR3 region has the DNA TGCAGTGCTAGAGATCAGGCTGGAAGGACTGAAGCTTTCTTT. The chain uses TRBV20-1 and TRBJ1-1; no reliable D call. The germline V and J ends were trimmed by 0 bases and 5 bases, with 13 bases remaining between them. From germline, CDR1 is DFQATT and CDR2 SNEGSKA (reference sequence). The CDR3 runs to 14 residues.

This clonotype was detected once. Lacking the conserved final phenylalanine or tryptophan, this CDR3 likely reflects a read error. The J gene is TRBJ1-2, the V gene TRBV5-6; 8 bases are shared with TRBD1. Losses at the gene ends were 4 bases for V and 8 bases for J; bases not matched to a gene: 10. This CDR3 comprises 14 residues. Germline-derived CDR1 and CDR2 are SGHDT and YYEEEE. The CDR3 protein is CASSQGQEVWGYTS. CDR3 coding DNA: TGTGCCAGCAGCCAGGGACAGGAGGTGTGGGGCTACACCTCC.

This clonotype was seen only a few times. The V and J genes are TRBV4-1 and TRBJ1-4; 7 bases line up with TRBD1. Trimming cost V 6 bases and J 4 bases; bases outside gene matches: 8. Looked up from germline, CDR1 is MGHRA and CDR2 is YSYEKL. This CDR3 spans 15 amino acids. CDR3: CASSTAGTDNEKLFF. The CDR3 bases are TGCGCCAGCAGTACCGCCGGGACAGATAATGAAAAACTGTTTTTT.

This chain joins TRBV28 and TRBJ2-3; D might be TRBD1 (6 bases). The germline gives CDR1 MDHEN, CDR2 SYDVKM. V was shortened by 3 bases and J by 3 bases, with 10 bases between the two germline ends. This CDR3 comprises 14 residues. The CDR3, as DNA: TGTGCCAGCAGTTTTCAGGGGATAACAGATACGCAGTATTTT. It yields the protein CASSFQGITDTQYF.

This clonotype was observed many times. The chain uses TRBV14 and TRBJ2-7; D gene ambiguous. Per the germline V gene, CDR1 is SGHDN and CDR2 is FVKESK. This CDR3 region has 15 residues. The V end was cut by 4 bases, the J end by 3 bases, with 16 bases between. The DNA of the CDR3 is TGTGCCAGCAGCCTACTACCCTGGGCAGGCTACGAGCAGTACTTC. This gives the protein CASSLLPWAGYEQYF.

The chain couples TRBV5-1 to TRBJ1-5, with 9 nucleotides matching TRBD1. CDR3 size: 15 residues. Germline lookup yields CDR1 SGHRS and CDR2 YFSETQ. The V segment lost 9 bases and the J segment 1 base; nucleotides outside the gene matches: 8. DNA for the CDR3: TGCGCCACCGAGGACAGGGGAGGCAGCAATCAGCCCCAGCATTTT. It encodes CATEDRGGSNQPQHF.

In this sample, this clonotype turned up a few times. In DNA, the CDR3 is TGCAGTGCTAGAGATGGTCTAGCCGGGAATGAGCAGTTCTTC. Its protein is CSARDGLAGNEQFF. The chain has TRBV20-1 and TRBJ2-1; possibly TRBD2 for D (5 bases). Germline V lookup: CDR1 DFQATT, CDR2 SNEGSKA (reference sequence). Trimming shortened V by 0 bases and J by 7 bases, and 13 bases separated the two germline ends. This CDR3 is 14 amino acids long.

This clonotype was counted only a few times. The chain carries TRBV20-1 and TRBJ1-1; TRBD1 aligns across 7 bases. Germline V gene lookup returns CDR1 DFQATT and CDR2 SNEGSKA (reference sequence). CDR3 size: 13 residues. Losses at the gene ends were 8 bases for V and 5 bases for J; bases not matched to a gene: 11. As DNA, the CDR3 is TGCAGTACACCTTCGACAGGGCAAACTGAAGCTTTCTTT. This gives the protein CSTPSTGQTEAFF.

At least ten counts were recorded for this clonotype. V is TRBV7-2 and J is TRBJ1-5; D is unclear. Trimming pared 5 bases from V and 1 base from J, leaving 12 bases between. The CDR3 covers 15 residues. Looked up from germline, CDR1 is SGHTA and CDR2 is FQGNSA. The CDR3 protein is CASSLGLESNQPQHF. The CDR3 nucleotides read TGTGCCAGCAGCCTCGGATTGGAAAGCAATCAGCCCCAGCATTTT.

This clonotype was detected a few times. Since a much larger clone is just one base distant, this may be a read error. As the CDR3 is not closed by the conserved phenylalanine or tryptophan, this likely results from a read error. The CDR3 nucleotides are TGTGCCAGCAGCTTAGGGACGGTAGAGACCCAGTACCTC. It yields the protein CASSLGTVETQYL. This chain uses TRBV11-2 with TRBJ2-5; no firm D call. The CDR3 is 13 amino acids. CDR1 and CDR2 (germline): SGHAT, FQNNGV. The ends were cut back, 1 base at V and 4 bases at J, with 7 bases in the middle.

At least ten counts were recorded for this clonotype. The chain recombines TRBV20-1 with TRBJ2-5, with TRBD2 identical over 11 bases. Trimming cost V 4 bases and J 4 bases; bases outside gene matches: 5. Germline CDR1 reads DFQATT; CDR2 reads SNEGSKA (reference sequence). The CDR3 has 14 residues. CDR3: CSAKILAGVETQYF. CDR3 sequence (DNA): TGCAGTGCTAAGATACTAGCGGGGGTAGAGACCCAGTACTTC.